This T cell receptor beta chain was recorded in a study of blood T cell repertoires in COVID-19. For the study at large: Sites in the United States, Italy and Spain provided acute and convalescent COVID-19 samples. T cells, B-cell-depleted T cells, or PBMCs supplied cDNA or gDNA.

Turning to this clone: At one end, the junction sequence differs from germline, possibly due to a read error.

Participant age was about 18 to 100 years, and participants resided in about two dozen US areas. Symptom resolution, clearance, or two negative PCRs marked donors in Cohort 3 as recovered. TCRdb's table, derived via immunoSEQ multiplex PCR, lists solely in-frame clones and lacks some. There are 110,000 to 150,000 clones in the sample; around 86% occur only once, and roughly 12% lies in the top ten. This CDR3 is 15 amino acids long. Germline CDR1 is MDHEN and CDR2 is SYDVKM. This chain joins TRBV28 and TRBJ2-4, with TRBD2 identical over 9 bases. The source is a man aged 55 to 69 who had recovered from COVID-19. Sequenced sample: PBMCs or T cells enriched from blood (not recorded which). The CDR3 here is CARASRGGPKNIQYF. The CDR3 nucleotides are TGCGCCCGCGCATCGCGGGGGGGGCCCAAAAACATTCAGTACTTC.